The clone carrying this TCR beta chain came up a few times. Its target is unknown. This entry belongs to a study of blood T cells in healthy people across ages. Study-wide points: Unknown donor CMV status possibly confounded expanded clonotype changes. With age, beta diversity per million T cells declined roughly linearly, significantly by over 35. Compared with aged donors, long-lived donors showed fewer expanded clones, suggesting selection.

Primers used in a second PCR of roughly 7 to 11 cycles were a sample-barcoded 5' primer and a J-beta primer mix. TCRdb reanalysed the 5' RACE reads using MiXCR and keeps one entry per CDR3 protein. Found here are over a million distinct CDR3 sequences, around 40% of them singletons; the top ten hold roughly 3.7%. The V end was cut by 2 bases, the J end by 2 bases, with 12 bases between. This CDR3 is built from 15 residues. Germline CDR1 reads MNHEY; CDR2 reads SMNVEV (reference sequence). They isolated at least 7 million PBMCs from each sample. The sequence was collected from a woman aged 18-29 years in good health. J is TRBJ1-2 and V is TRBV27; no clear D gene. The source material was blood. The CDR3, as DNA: TGTGCCAGCAGTTTAAGCCTATACAGCAACTATGGCTACACCTTC. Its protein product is CASSLSLYSNYGYTF.